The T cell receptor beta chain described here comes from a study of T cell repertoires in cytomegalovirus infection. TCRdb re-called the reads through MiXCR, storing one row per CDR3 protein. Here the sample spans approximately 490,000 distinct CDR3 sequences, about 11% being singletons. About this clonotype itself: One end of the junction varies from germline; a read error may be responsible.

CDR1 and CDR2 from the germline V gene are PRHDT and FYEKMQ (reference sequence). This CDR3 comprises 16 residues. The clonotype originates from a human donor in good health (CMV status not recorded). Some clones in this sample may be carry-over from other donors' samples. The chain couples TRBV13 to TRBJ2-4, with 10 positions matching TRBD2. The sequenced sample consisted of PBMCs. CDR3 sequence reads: CASSTGLARAKNIQNF. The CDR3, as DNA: TGTGCCAGCAGCACGGGACTAGCGAGGGCCAAAAACATTCAGAACTTC.